These 29 T cell receptor beta chains share one sample of origin, sequenced in a study of blood T cells in healthy people across ages. A second PCR of 7 to 11 cycles used a sample-barcoded 5' primer and a J-beta primer mix. TCRdb called the 5' RACE reads again in MiXCR, with one record for every CDR3 protein. The sample records hundreds of thousands of distinct CDR3 sequences, about 44% being singletons. What was sequenced was blood. The receptors come from a man aged 25-40 years in good health.

This clonotype occurred once. V gene TRBV29-1 combines with J gene TRBJ2-7; D unresolved. V lost 5 bases and J lost 5, with 13 bases in between. The CDR3 runs to 12 residues. The germline V gene has CDR1 SQVTM and CDR2 ANQGSEA. CDR3 sequence (DNA): TGCAGCGTTACCCTACAAGACGACGAGCAGTACTTC. Its translation: CSVTLQDDEQYF.

This chain links TRBV5-1 with TRBJ2-6, with D possibly being TRBD1 (6 bases). The V and J ends lost 5 bases and 2 bases respectively, with 17 bases between them. The CDR3 runs to 17 residues. Germline V gene data show CDR1 as SGHRS and CDR2 as YFSETQ. CDR3 nucleotides: TGCGCCAGCAGGGGACAAGCTTCGGCCCCTGGGGCCAACGTCCTGACTTTC. Translating it yields CASRGQASAPGANVLTF.

To note about this clonotype: At one end, the junction sequence differs from germline, possibly due to a read error. The rearrangement links TRBV12-3 or TRBV12-4 to TRBJ1-2; D remains unclear. The CDR3 sequence is 11 residues long. CDR3 DNA: TGTGTCAGCAGCCGATCGTATGGCTACACCTTC. This translates into CVSSRSYGYTF.

This clonotype appeared a few times. The rearrangement links TRBV29-1 to TRBJ2-3; 10 positions agree with TRBD2. Looked up from germline, CDR1 is SQVTM and CDR2 is ANQGSEA. The V and J ends lost 4 bases and 1 base, in that order; junction bases with no gene match: 2. The CDR3 length is 14 residues. The CDR3 region is CSVGTSGRTDTQYF. CDR3 DNA sequence: TGCAGCGTTGGGACTAGCGGCCGCACAGATACGCAGTATTTT.

This chain uses TRBV10-3 with TRBJ2-7; 9 nucleotides align to TRBD1. In germline, CDR1 is ENHRY, CDR2 SYGVKD. This CDR3 is built from 14 residues. The V gene end was trimmed by 8 bases and the J gene end by 9 bases; junction bases not matched to a gene: 14. CDR3 sequence reads: CAIGSEGQGYWQYF. The CDR3 DNA follows: TGTGCCATCGGTAGCGAGGGACAGGGCTACTGGCAGTACTTC.

This clonotype was counted only a few times. V gene TRBV4-3 combines with J gene TRBJ2-3, with no clear D. The CDR3 runs 17 residues. Between the trimmed V and J ends, which lost 0 bases and 2 bases, there was a span of 15 bases. The germline gives CDR1 LGHNA, CDR2 YSLEER. The CDR3 loop reads CASSQDEAGPFTDTQYF. DNA for the CDR3: TGCGCCAGCAGCCAAGATGAGGCCGGCCCTTTCACAGATACGCAGTATTTT.

This clonotype was detected only once. V and J are TRBV7-2 and TRBJ2-3; D may be TRBD1 (6 bases). The CDR3 runs to 14 residues. V was cut by 4 bases and J by 2 bases, with 10 bases left in between. Germline loops: CDR1 SGHTA, CDR2 FQGNSA. CDR3 sequence: CASSSMGATDTQYF. CDR3 in DNA: TGTGCCAGCAGCTCTATGGGGGCCACAGATACGCAGTATTTT.

This chain joins TRBV27 and TRBJ1-2, with no clear D. The CDR3 is 15 residues long. Trimming left V 5 bases short and J 3 bases short, with 16 bases between. Germline CDR1 reads MNHEY; CDR2 reads SMNVEV (reference sequence). The CDR3 DNA reads as TGTGCCAGCAGTCCTTCAAAGGCCCCCTACTATGGCTACACCTTC. Its protein is CASSPSKAPYYGYTF.

This clonotype occurred a few times. The chain's CDR3 is CSARDLAESTDTQYF. CDR3 nucleotides: TGCAGTGCTAGAGATCTGGCGGAAAGCACAGATACGCAGTATTTT. The chain uses TRBV20-1 and TRBJ2-3; D is unresolved. This CDR3 region has 15 residues. The V gene lost 0 bases and the J gene lost 0 bases, with 10 bases spanning the gap. Germline assignment: CDR1 DFQATT and CDR2 SNEGSKA (reference sequence).

This clonotype has a handful of counts. The CDR3 nucleotides are TGTGCCAGCAGCGTGGGTGGCAGGGTCGAGCAGTACTTC. Translating gives CASSVGGRVEQYF. This chain connects TRBV9 to TRBJ2-7; D might be TRBD1 (5 bases). The CDR3 covers 13 residues. Trimming left V 2 bases short and J 6 bases short, with 12 bases between. Germline V CDR1 and CDR2: SGDLS, YYNGEE.

Many counts were recorded for this clonotype. This chain links TRBV29-1 with TRBJ2-1; D gene uncertain. The CDR3 spans 12 residues. Germline CDR1 is SQVTM and CDR2 is ANQGSEA. The CDR3 DNA reads as TGCAGTAGGGTCAGGACCCTCAATGAGCAGTTCTTC. This gives the protein CSRVRTLNEQFF.

This clonotype was counted once. This chain joins TRBV28 and TRBJ1-1, with D tentatively TRBD1 (5 bases). V dropped 3 bases and J dropped 3 bases, with 11 bases sitting between them. The CDR3 consists of 14 residues. CDR1 and CDR2 from the germline V gene are MDHEN and SYDVKM. The CDR3 loop is CASSLADSHTEAFF. Written as DNA, the CDR3 is TGTGCCAGCAGTTTGGCCGACAGCCACACTGAAGCTTTCTTT.

A few counts support this clonotype. The V gene is TRBV2, the J gene TRBJ1-5; 7 bases match TRBD1. Per the germline V gene, CDR1 is SNHLY and CDR2 is FYNNEI. V shed 9 bases and J 6 bases; nucleotides not matched to a gene: 5. The CDR3 is made up of 12 amino acids. CDR3 in DNA: TGTGCCAGTGACAGGGATGGTCAGCCCCAGCATTTT. Protein: CASDRDGQPQHF.

The chain employs TRBV6-1 and TRBJ1-1; tentative D call: TRBD1 (6 bases). The CDR3 has 17 residues. V was pared by 6 bases and J by 3 bases, with 23 bases between. CDR1 and CDR2 (germline): MNHNS, SASEGT. CDR3 in DNA: TGTGCCAGCAGGCGAGCTTTTGGGCAGGGGCTGGACACTGAAGCTTTCTTT. Its protein is CASRRAFGQGLDTEAFF.

This clonotype was detected many times. The V and J genes are TRBV21-1 and TRBJ2-7; no check of the table's D call, TRBD2, against the DNA was made. TRBV21-1 is labeled a pseudogene. CDR3 length equals 16 residues. The chain's CDR3 is CASSKGRLAEPYEQYF. Here the CDR3 DNA reads TGTGCCAGCAGCAAAGGGCGCCTAGCGGAACCTTACGAGCAGTACTTC.

This clonotype was seen repeatedly, ten times or more. The chain recombines TRBV27 with TRBJ2-7; the match to TRBD2 covers 13 bases. CDR1 and CDR2 (germline): MNHEY, SMNVEV (reference sequence). There are 15 residues in the CDR3. V shed 3 bases, J shed 4 bases, and the junction held 3 bases outside the gene matches. The CDR3 loop is CASSLTSGGTYEQYF. The DNA for the CDR3 is TGTGCCAGCAGTTTGACTAGCGGGGGGACATACGAGCAGTACTTC.

The sample holds one count of this clonotype. The chain couples TRBV29-1 to TRBJ2-1; TRBD2 matches at 7 bases. Germline lookup yields CDR1 SQVTM and CDR2 ANQGSEA. After removal of 6 bases from V and 4 bases from J, the junction contained 9 bases not matched to a gene. CDR3 length equals 14 residues. The CDR3 is CSVTSPGGYNEQFF. In DNA, the CDR3 is TGCAGCGTCACCTCTCCGGGAGGATACAATGAGCAGTTCTTC.

This clonotype was detected ten times or more. This chain connects TRBV12-3 or TRBV12-4 to TRBJ2-4, with 7 bases fitting TRBD2. The ends lost 7 bases at V and 11 bases at J; junction bases unmatched: 8. The CDR3 spans 12 residues. CDR3 protein: CASTLTGRVQYF. The CDR3 coding sequence is TGTGCCAGCACCCTCACGGGGAGGGTTCAGTACTTC.

The chain combines TRBV15 with TRBJ2-1; no definite D call. Trimming pared 3 bases from V and 10 bases from J, leaving 16 bases between. The CDR3 has 14 amino acids. Germline V gene sequence: CDR1 LNHNV, CDR2 YYDKDF (reference sequence). This CDR3 is CATSRPQYTEEQFF. The CDR3 DNA sequence: TGTGCCACCAGCAGGCCCCAGTATACCGAAGAGCAGTTCTTC.

This clonotype was recorded a few times. The chain employs TRBV11-3 and TRBJ2-4; TRBD1 matches 7 bases. The J call is doubtful: the DNA matches TRBJ2-5 better. From germline, CDR1 is SGHNT and CDR2 YENEEA. CDR3 length: 14 residues. In DNA, the CDR3 is TGTGCCAGCAGCTTAGCACACAGGGGAGAGACCCAGTACTTC. Protein product: CASSLAHRGETQYF.

The V gene is TRBV3-1, the J gene TRBJ2-3; 9 bases align to TRBD1. Per germline, CDR1 LGHDT and CDR2 YNNKEL (reference sequence). The J segment lost 3 bases and the V segment lost 4 bases, leaving 5 bases of the junction unmatched. The CDR3 length is 15 residues. The CDR3 region is CASSRDGQGTDTQYF. As DNA, the CDR3 is TGTGCCAGCAGCCGAGACGGACAGGGGACAGATACGCAGTATTTT.

The chain is built from TRBV7-9 and TRBJ2-7, with D possibly being TRBD1 (6 bases). Germline loops: CDR1 SEHNR, CDR2 FQNEAQ (reference sequence). The CDR3 extends over 15 amino acids. The V and J ends lost 4 bases and 7 bases respectively, with 20 bases between them. CDR3 sequence: CASSSGTPLDMEQYF. Here the CDR3 DNA reads TGTGCCAGCAGCTCCGGGACACCGTTAGATATGGAGCAGTACTTC.

About this clonotype itself: A junction end diverges from the germline sequence, so it may reflect a read error. J is TRBJ2-1 and V is TRBV2, with a weak D call TRBD2 (6 bases). Germline-derived CDR1 and CDR2 are SNHLY and FYNNEI. This CDR3 spans 16 amino acids. CDR3 coding DNA: TGTGCCAGCAGACCGACTAGTGGCCGAGCCTACAATGAGCGGTTCTTC. Amino acid sequence: CASRPTSGRAYNERFF. The entire variable domain, with the rest obtained from reference TRBV2 and TRBJ2-1, is as follows: EPEVTQTPSHQVTQMGQEVILRCVPISNHLYFYWYRQILGQKVEFLVSFYNNEISEKSEIFDDQFSVERPDGSNFTLKIRSTKLEDSAMYFCASRPTSGRAYNERFFGPGTRLTVL.

The rearrangement joins TRBV6-1 to TRBJ1-1, with 7 positions matching TRBD1. Trimming took 3 bases from V and 5 from J; bases not matched to a gene: 3. Germline values: CDR1 MNHNS, CDR2 SASEGT. The CDR3 consists of 13 residues. CDR3 DNA: TGTGCCAGCAGTGAGAGGGGGCCTACTGAAGCTTTCTTT. It translates to CASSERGPTEAFF.

V and J are TRBV20-1 and TRBJ2-5; 14 bases match TRBD2. The germline V gene encodes CDR1 DFQATT and CDR2 SNEGSKA (reference sequence). Unmatched junction bases numbered 8, after V lost 3 bases and J lost 5 bases. The CDR3 covers 16 residues. The CDR3 sequence is CSARSPGLAGVETQYF. CDR3 nucleotide sequence: TGCAGTGCTAGGAGTCCGGGACTAGCGGGAGTGGAGACCCAGTACTTC.

This chain links TRBV4-1 with TRBJ2-7; the D gene is possibly TRBD1 (5 bases). The CDR3 contains 14 residues. Trimming stripped 3 bases from V and 2 bases from J, with 11 bases between. In germline, CDR1 is MGHRA, CDR2 YSYEKL. CDR3 DNA: TGCGCCAGCAGCCATCAGACAGCTACCTACGAGCAGTACTTC. It codes for CASSHQTATYEQYF.

This clonotype came up a few times. The J gene is TRBJ2-5, the V gene TRBV28; D is possibly TRBD1 (5 bases). The CDR3 totals 16 residues. Germline values: CDR1 MDHEN, CDR2 SYDVKM. Trimming removed 4 bases from V and 0 bases from J, with 15 bases in between. The CDR3 spells CASSSLLQDNQETQYF. CDR3 nucleotides: TGTGCCAGCAGTTCACTCCTACAGGATAACCAAGAGACCCAGTACTTC.

The chain uses TRBV3-1 and TRBJ2-1; D is perhaps TRBD1 (6 bases). From germline, CDR1 is LGHDT and CDR2 YNNKEL (reference sequence). The V gene lost 3 bases and the J gene lost 5 bases, with 8 bases spanning the gap. CDR3 length equals 13 residues. The CDR3 bases are TGTGCCAGCAGCCAGAGGGACAACAATGAGCAGTTCTTC. Amino acids: CASSQRDNNEQFF.

The chain uses TRBV7-8 and TRBJ2-2, with TRBD2 identical over 14 bases. The CDR3 runs 16 residues. After removal of 3 bases from V and 5 bases from J, the junction contained 2 bases not matched to a gene. Per germline, CDR1 SGHVS and CDR2 FQNEAQ. The CDR3 loop reads CASSLRTSGGTGELFF. Here the CDR3 DNA reads TGTGCCAGCAGCTTGAGGACTAGCGGGGGGACCGGGGAGCTGTTTTTT.